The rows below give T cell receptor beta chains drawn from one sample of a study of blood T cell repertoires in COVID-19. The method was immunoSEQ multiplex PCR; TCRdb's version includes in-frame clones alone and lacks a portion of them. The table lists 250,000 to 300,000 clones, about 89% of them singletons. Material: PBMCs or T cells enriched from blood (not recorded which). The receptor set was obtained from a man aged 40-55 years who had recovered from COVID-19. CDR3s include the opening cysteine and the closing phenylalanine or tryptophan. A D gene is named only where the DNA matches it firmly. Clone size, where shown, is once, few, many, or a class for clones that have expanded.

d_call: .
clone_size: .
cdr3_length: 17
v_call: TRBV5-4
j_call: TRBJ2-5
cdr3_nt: TGTGCCAGCAGCTTGGCCGGAGGGGCCGGGGCTCCGGAGACCCAGTACTTC
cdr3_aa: CASSLAGGAGAPETQYF

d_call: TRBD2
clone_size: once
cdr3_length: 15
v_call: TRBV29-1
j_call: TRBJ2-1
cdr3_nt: TGCAGCGTTGATTGGCGGCGGGAGGGCTACAATGAGCAGTTCTTC
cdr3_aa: CSVDWRREGYNEQFF

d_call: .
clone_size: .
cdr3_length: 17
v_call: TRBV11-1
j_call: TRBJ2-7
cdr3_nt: TGTGCCAGCAGCTTAGCATTAGGAGGGTTTGAGGACTACGAGCAGTACTTC
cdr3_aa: CASSLALGGFEDYEQYF

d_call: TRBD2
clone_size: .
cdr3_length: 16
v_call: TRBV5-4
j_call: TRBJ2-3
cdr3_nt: TGTGCCAGCAGCTCCGGACTAGCGGGAAGCACAGATACGCAGTATTTT
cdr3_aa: CASSSGLAGSTDTQYF

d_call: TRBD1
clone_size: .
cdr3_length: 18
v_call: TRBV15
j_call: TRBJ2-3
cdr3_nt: TGTGCCACCAGCAGAGATCTGGGGACAGAGGTATCCACAGATACGCAGTATTTT
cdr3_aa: CATSRDLGTEVSTDTQYF

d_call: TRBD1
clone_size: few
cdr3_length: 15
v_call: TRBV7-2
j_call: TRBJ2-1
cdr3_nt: TGTGCCAGCAGCCTAGACAGGGCTAATTACAATGAGCAGTTCTTC
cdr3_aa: CASSLDRANYNEQFF

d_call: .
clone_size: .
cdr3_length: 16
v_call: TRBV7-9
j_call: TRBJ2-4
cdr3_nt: TGTGCCAGCAGCTTAGGCTCGGGGGAGGCCAAAAACATTCAGTACTTC
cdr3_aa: CASSLGSGEAKNIQYF

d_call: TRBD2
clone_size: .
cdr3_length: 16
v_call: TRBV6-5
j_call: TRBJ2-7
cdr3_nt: TGTGCCAGCAGTTACCAACCGGGACTAGCGGGGGACGAGCAGTACTTC
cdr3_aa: CASSYQPGLAGDEQYF

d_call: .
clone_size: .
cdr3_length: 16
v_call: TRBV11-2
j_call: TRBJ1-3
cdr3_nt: TGTGCCAGCAGCTTAGACCCAGGGTTCAGCGGAAACACCATATATTTT
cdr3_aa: CASSLDPGFSGNTIYF

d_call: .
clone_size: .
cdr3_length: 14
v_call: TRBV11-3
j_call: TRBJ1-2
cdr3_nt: TGTGCCAGCAGCTTGGCCAGGGCTAACTATGGCTACACCTTC
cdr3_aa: CASSLARANYGYTF

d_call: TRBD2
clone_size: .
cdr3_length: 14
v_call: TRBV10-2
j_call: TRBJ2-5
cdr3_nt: TGCGCCAGCACTGGGACTAGCGTATCGGAGACCCAGTACTTC
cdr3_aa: CASTGTSVSETQYF